Only a few counts were recorded for the clone carrying this T cell receptor (beta chain). Its antigen is unknown. The use of a sample-barcoded 5' primer and a J-beta primer mix characterized a second PCR of roughly 6 to 12 cycles. TCRdb reprocessed the 5' RACE reads with MiXCR, giving one entry per CDR3 protein. Of hundreds of thousands of distinct CDR3 sequences listed, about a fifth are singletons. Germline CDR1 and CDR2: SGHTA and FQGNSA. V shed 2 bases, J shed 3 bases, and the junction held 2 bases outside the gene matches. This CDR3 has 15 amino acids. The entry originates in a study of blood T cells in healthy people across ages. The study's findings and limits: Relative to aged donors, long-lived donors carried more naive CD4+ cells and displayed higher diversity. The recorded TCR beta diversity per million T cells decreased in a roughly linear manner with age. Unsorted PBMCs ruled out conclusive naive versus antigen-experienced comparison.

The material sequenced was blood. The chain has TRBV7-2 and TRBJ2-2, with 8 bases identical to TRBD2. This clonotype was obtained from a man between 65 and 79 years old in good health. CDR3: CASSLLGLDTGELFF. The CDR3 DNA is TGTGCCAGCAGCTTACTGGGACTAGACACCGGGGAGCTGTTTTTT.